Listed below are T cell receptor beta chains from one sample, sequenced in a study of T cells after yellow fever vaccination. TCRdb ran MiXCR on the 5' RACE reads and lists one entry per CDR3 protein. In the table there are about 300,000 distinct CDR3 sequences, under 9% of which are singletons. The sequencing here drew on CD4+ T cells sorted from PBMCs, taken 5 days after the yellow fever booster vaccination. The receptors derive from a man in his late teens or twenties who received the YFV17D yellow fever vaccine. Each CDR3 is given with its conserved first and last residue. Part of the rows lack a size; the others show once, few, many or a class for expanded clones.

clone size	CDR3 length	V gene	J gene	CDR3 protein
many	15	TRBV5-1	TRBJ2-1	CASSGQAGGLNEQFF
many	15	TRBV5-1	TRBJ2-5	CASSWQDRSLETQYF
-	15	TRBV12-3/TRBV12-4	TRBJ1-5	CASSLFAGVGQPQHF
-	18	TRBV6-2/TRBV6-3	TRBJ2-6	CASRRTSGGAPGANVLTF
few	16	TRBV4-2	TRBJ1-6	CASSPQTGTDGFALHF
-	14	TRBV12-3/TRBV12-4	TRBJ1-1	CASSWTAMNTEAFF
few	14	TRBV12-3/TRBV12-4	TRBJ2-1	CASSYFGQSNEQFF
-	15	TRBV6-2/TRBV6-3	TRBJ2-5	CASSYRFGTQETQYF
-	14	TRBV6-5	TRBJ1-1	CASSYLQGSLEAFF
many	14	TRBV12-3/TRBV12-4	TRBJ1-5	CASSPPPGKQPQHF
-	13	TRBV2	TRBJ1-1	CASSKARNGEAFF
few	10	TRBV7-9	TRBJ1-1	CAVRGTEAFF
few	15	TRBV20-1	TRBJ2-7	CSASSATRLIYEQYF
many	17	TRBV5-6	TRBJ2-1	CASSSWARTSGENEQFF
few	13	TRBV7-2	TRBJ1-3	CASSPTGVDTIYF
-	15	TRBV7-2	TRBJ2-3	CASSLRGQFTDTQYF
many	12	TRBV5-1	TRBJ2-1	CASSFGGNEQFF
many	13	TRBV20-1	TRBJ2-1	CSASASIYNEQFF
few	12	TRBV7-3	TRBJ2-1	CASSLDSSEQFF
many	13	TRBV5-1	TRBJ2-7	CASSYREAYEQYF
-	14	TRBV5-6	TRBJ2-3	CASSFFGGPDTQYF
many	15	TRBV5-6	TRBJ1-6	CASSHGDRENSPLHF
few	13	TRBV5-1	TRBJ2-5	CASRGSGEETQYF
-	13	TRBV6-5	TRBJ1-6	CASRSQGRSPLHF
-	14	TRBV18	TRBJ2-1	CASSPPGTHNEQFF